The present T cell receptor (beta chain) was sequenced within a study of blood T cell repertoires in COVID-19. Data came from immunoSEQ multiplex PCR; TCRdb stores just in-frame clones and leaves some out. The top ten hold approximately 1.8% of the sample, which has fewer than 250,000 clones, 88% seen once. The CDR3 is 14 amino acids. Germline V gives CDR1 MDHEN, CDR2 SYDVKM. V dropped 7 bases and J dropped 2 bases, with 14 bases sitting between them. Input material: peripheral blood. The rearrangement uses TRBV28 and TRBJ1-1; D might be TRBD1 (6 bases). The sequence was collected from a man aged 70-80 years with acute or convalescent COVID-19. The CDR3: CASNPTGYNTEAFF. The DNA of the CDR3 is TGTGCCAGCAACCCCACAGGGTACAACACTGAAGCTTTCTTT.